The clone carrying this T cell receptor beta chain was counted a few times. Unique molecular identifiers were incorporated during preparation of the TCRbeta library. TCRdb re-analysed the PCR reads in MiXCR, keeping a single row per CDR3 protein. The sample includes about 200,000 distinct CDR3 sequences, 5.5% to 7% of them seen just once. These data originate in a study of T-cell reconstitution after alpha-beta-depleted transplantation in children. Germline trimming cut 6 bases from V and 7 bases from J; bases unmatched to any gene: 5. The CDR3 consists of 13 residues. The germline V gene encodes CDR1 MDHEN and CDR2 SYDVKM.

The chain combines TRBV28 with TRBJ2-1, with TRBD1 matching 8 bases. The sample was PBMCs, taken before TCRalphabeta/CD19-depleted stem cell transplant. The TCR comes from a boy under 10 years old with acute lymphoblastic leukemia, due to receive a stem cell transplant. The CDR3 protein is CASSFRTGNEQFF. The CDR3 bases are TGTGCCAGCAGCTTTCGGACAGGGAATGAGCAGTTCTTC.